This T cell receptor beta chain was sequenced in a study of CD8+ T cells in alopecia areata. The CDR3 is 11 amino acids. Per germline, CDR1 SGHTA and CDR2 FQGNSA. With 5 bases removed from V and 3 bases from J, the gap between germline ends came to 4 bases. Reverse transcribed after extraction, RNA yielded cDNA as the sequencing template. TCRdb's copy holds only in-frame clones and misses some; the assay was immunoSEQ multiplex PCR. The sample includes about 250,000 clones, 67% of them seen just once. This receptor was taken from a human donor with alopecia areata. V usage is TRBV7-2 and J usage is TRBJ2-5, with D unclear. Here the sequenced sample was CD4+ T cells sorted from blood, taken at week 0. The CDR3 spells CASSVEETQYF. The CDR3 DNA follows: TGTGCCAGCAGCGTTGAAGAGACCCAGTACTTC.